This is a list of T cell receptor beta chains from one sample in a study of blood T cell repertoires in COVID-19. Assay: immunoSEQ multiplex PCR; the TCRdb copy retains only in-frame clones and omits some. The data contain roughly 200,000 clones, 89% of them singletons. The specimen sequenced was PBMCs or T cells enriched from blood (not recorded which). All receptors come from a woman aged 40 to 50 with acute COVID-19. Each CDR3 is given with its conserved first and last residue.

v_call	j_call	cdr3_aa
TRBV3-1/TRBV3-2	TRBJ2-5	CASSGGLAGETQYF
TRBV7-2	TRBJ2-1	CASSLAWTSSYNEQFF
TRBV7-9	TRBJ2-7	CASSFTDRTHYEQYF
TRBV6-5	TRBJ1-6	CASTTGNSPLHF
TRBV4-1	TRBJ2-7	CASSSGTADTYEQYF
TRBV7-8	TRBJ2-5	CASSRDIQETQYF
TRBV7-9	TRBJ2-7	CASSSGQVFSYEQYF
TRBV19	TRBJ2-3	CASSGTVDTQYF
TRBV18	TRBJ2-7	CASSYGTSSTYEQYF
TRBV5-6	TRBJ1-1	CASSLEGGQGTPEAFF
TRBV5-1	TRBJ2-5	CASSLVAGKETQYF
TRBV3-1/TRBV3-2	TRBJ1-2	CASSQPVRDRGLYGYTF
TRBV7-6	TRBJ2-3	CASSFGLAGGAGDTQYF
TRBV19	TRBJ1-4	CATGTRGEKLFF
TRBV19	TRBJ1-1	CASSIDGRGLANTEAFF
TRBV4-3	TRBJ2-1	CASSQDWANEQFF
TRBV20-1	TRBJ2-7	CSASPGLRISGEQYF
TRBV21-1	TRBJ1-1	CASSIGGAGTEAFF
TRBV14	TRBJ2-7	CASSLGLAGSYEQYF
TRBV25-1	TRBJ1-4	CASSELGRGLGTNEKLFF
TRBV7-8	TRBJ2-1	CASSRGQSYNEQFF
TRBV6-5	TRBJ1-2	CASRTGLGDGYTF
TRBV3-1/TRBV3-2	TRBJ1-5	CASSQTGGQPQHF
TRBV5-1	TRBJ2-7	CASSLAPPLAGVSYEQYF
TRBV5-1	TRBJ1-3	CASSLDRVSSGNTIYF
TRBV15	TRBJ2-3	CATSRDGGGTDTQYF
TRBV6-2/TRBV6-3	TRBJ2-3	CASSYPSGSSTDTQYF
TRBV4-1	TRBJ2-2	CASSQDSGGLYVELFF
TRBV29-1	TRBJ2-3	CSVDAGSTDTQYF
TRBV9	TRBJ2-4	CASSPNTGLVGNIQYF
TRBV2	TRBJ2-5	CASNWQGNLLQETQYF
TRBV5-4	TRBJ2-5	CASSLDRGRQETQYF
TRBV6-5	TRBJ2-7	CASSPQGAQPYEQYF
TRBV6-5	TRBJ1-2	CASSSTGQGMDGYTF
TRBV7-6	TRBJ2-1	CASSLLLAGDGYNEQFF
TRBV7-8	TRBJ2-1	CASSLGRSGGNNEQFF
TRBV5-1	TRBJ1-3	CASSLDGAGMGNTIYF
TRBV21-1	TRBJ2-1	CASSTRRLLAGARYNEQFF
TRBV5-3	TRBJ2-7	CARSLTWDRDYEQYF
TRBV27	TRBJ2-7	CASSSEGTVRSYEQYF
TRBV19	TRBJ2-7	CASSAEASGRSYEQYF
TRBV27	TRBJ1-3	CASSPLSTVLTNTIYF
TRBV19	TRBJ1-2	CASSLTGGDVGYTF
TRBV28	TRBJ1-2	CASSWTGGSGYTF
TRBV7-9	TRBJ2-1	CASSRPLGGGNEQFF